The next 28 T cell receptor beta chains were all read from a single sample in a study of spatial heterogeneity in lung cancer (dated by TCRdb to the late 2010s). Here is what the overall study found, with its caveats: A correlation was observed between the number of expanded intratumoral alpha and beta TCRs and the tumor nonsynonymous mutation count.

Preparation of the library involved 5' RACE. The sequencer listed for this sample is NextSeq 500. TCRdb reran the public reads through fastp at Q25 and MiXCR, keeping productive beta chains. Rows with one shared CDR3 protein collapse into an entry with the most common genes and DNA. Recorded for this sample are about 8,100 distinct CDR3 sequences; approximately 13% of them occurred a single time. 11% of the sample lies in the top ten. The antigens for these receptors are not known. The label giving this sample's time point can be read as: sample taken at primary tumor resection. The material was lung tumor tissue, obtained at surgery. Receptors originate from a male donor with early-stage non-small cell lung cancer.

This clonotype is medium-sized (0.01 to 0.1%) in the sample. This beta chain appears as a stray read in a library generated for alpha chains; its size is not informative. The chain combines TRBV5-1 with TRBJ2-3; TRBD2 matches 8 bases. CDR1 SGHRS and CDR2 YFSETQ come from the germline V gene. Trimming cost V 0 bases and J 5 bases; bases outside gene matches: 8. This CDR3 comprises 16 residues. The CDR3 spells CASSLAPGGREDTQYF. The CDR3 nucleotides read TGCGCCAGCAGCTTGGCCCCGGGGGGGCGAGAAGATACGCAGTATTTT.

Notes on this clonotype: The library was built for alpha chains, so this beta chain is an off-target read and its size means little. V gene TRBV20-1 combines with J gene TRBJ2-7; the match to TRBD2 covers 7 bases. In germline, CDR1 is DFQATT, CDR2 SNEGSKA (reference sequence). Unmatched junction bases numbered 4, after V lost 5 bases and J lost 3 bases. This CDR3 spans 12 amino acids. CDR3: CSAGDYNYEQYF. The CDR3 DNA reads TGCAGTGCTGGGGACTATAACTACGAGCAGTACTTC.

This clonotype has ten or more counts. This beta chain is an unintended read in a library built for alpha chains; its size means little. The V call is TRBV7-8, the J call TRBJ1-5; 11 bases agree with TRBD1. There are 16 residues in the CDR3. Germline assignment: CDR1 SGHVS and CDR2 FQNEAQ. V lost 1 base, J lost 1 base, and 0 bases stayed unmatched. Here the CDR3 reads CASSLGDRGSNQPQHF. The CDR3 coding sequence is TGTGCCAGCAGCTTAGGGGACAGGGGGAGCAATCAGCCCCAGCATTTT.

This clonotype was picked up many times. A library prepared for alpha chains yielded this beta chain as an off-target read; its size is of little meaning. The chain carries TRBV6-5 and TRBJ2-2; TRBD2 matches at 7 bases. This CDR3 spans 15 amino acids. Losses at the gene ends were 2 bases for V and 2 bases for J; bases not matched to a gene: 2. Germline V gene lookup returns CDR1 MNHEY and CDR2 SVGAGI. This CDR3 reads CASSYTGGNTGELFF. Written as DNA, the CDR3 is TGTGCCAGCAGTTACACGGGGGGTAACACCGGGGAGCTGTTTTTT.

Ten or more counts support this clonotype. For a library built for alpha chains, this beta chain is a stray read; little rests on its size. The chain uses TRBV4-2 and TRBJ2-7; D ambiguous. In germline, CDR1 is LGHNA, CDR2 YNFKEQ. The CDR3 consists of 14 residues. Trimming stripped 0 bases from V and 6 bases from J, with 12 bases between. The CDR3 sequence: CASSQEAGLSEQYF. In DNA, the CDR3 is TGTGCCAGCAGCCAAGAAGCCGGCCTAAGCGAGCAGTACTTC.

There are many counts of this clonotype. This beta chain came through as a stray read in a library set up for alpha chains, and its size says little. This CDR3 is CASTKHRAFSTDTQYF. Written as DNA, the CDR3 is TGTGCCAGCACTAAGCACAGGGCCTTTAGCACAGATACGCAGTATTTT. This sequence joins TRBV6-1 and TRBJ2-3, with D maybe TRBD1 (6 bases). The CDR3 consists of 16 residues. The germline V and J ends were trimmed by 7 bases and 0 bases, with 17 bases remaining between them. CDR1 MNHNS and CDR2 SASEGT come from the germline V gene.

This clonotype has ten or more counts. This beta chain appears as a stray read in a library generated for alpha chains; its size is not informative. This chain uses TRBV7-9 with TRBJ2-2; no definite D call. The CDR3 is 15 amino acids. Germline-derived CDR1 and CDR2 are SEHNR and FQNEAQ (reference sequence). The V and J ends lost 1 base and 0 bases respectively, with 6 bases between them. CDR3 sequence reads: CASSLVSPNTGELFF. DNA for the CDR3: TGTGCCAGCAGCTTAGTCAGCCCGAACACCGGGGAGCTGTTTTTT.

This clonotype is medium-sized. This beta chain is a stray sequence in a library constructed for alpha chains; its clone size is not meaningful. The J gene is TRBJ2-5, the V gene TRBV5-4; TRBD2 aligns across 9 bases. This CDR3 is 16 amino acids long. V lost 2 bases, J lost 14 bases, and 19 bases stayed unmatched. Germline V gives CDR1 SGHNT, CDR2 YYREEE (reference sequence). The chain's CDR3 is CASSFQGPVGLAGLYF. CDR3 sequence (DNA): TGTGCCAGCAGCTTCCAGGGGCCGGTCGGGCTAGCGGGACTCTACTTC.

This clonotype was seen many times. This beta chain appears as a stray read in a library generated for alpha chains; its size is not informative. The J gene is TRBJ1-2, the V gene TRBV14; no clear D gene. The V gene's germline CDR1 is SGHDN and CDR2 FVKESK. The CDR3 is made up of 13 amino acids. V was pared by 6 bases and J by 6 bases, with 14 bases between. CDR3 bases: TGTGCCAGCAGTCGTTTGGAGTCGGATGGCTACACCTTC. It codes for CASSRLESDGYTF.

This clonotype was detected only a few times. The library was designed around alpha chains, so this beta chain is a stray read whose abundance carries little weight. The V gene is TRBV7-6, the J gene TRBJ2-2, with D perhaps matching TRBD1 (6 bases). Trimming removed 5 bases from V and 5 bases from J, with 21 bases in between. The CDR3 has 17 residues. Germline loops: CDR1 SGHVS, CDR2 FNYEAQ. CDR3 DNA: TGTGCCAGCAGCCCCTTCGGCACAGGGAAACAAACCGGGGAGCTGTTTTTT. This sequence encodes CASSPFGTGKQTGELFF.

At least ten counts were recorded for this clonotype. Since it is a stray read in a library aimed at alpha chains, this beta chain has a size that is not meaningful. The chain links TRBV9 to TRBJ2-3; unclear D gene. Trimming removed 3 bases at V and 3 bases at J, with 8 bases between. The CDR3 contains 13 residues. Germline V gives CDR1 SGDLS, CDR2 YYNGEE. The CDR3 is CASSAQTTDTQYF. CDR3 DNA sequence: TGTGCCAGCAGCGCCCAGACGACAGATACGCAGTATTTT.

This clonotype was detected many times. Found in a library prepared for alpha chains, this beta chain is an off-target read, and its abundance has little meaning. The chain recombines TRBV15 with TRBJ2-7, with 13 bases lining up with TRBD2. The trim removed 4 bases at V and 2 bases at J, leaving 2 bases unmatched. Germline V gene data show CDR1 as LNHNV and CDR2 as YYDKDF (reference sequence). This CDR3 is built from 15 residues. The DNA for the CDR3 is TGTGCCACCAGCATAGGACTAGCGGGAGCCTACGAGCAGTACTTC. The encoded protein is CATSIGLAGAYEQYF.

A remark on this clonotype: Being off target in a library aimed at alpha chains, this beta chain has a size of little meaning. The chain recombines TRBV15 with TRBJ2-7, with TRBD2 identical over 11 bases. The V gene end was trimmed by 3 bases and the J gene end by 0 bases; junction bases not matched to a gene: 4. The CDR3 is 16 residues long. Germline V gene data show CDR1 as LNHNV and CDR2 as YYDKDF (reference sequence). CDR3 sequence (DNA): TGTGCCACCAGCAGTTTAGCGGGAGGGAGCTCCTACGAGCAGTACTTC. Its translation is CATSSLAGGSSYEQYF.

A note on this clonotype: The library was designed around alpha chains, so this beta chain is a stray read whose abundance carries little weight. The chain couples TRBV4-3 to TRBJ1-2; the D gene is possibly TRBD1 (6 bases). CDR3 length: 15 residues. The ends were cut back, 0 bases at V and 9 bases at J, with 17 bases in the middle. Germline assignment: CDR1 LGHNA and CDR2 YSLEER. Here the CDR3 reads CASSQDTGIVPRYTF. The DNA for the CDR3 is TGCGCCAGCAGCCAAGACACAGGGATTGTTCCTCGCTACACCTTC.

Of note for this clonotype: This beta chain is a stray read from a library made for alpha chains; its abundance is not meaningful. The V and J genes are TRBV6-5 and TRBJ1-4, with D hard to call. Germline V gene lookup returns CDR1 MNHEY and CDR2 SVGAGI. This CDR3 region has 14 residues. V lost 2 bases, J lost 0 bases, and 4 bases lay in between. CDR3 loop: CASSYGTTNEKLFF. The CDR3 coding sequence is TGTGCCAGCAGTTACGGGACAACTAATGAAAAACTGTTTTTT.

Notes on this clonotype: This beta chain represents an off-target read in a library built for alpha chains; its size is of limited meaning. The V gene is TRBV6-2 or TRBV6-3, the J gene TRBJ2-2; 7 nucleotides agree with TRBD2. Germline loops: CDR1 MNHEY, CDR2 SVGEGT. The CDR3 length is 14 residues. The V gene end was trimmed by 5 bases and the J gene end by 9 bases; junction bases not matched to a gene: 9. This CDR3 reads CASSILARPRELFF. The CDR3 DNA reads TGTGCCAGCAGTATACTAGCGCGACCCAGGGAGCTGTTTTTT.

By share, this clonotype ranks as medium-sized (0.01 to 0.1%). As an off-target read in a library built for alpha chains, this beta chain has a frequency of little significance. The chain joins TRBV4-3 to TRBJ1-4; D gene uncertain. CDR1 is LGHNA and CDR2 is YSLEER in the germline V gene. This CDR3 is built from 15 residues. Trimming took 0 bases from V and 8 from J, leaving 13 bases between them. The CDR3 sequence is CASSQDTWVEEKLFF. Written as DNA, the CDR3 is TGCGCCAGCAGCCAAGATACATGGGTGGAGGAAAAACTGTTTTTT.

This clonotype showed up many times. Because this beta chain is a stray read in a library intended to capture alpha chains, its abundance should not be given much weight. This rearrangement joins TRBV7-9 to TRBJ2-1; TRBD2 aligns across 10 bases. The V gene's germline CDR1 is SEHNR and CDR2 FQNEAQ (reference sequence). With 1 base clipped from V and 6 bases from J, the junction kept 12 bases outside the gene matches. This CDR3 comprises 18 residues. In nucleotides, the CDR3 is TGTGCCAGCAGCTTAGTGGTGCTAGCGGGAGAAACACCCAATGAGCAGTTCTTC. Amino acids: CASSLVVLAGETPNEQFF. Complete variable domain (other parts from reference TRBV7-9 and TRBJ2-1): DTGVSQNPRHKITKRGQNVTFRCDPISEHNRLYWYRQTLGQGPEFLTYFQNEAQLEKSRLLSDRFSAERPKGSFSTLEIQRTEQGDSAMYLCASSLVVLAGETPNEQFFGPGTRLTVL.

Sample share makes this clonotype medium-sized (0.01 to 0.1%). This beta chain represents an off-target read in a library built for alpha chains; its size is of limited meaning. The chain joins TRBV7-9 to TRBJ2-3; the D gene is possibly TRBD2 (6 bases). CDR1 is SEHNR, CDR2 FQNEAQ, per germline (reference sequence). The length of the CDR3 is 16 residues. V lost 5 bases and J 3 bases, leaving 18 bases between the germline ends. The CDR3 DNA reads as TGTGCCAGCAGCCACCGGCAGGGAGGTTGGACAGATACGCAGTATTTT. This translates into CASSHRQGGWTDTQYF.

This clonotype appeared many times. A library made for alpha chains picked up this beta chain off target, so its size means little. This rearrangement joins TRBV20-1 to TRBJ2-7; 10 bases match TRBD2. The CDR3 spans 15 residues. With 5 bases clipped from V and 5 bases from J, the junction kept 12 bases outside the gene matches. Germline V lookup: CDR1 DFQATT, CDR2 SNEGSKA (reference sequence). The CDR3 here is CSAPLTAGGKNEQYF. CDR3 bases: TGCAGTGCTCCCCTCACAGCGGGAGGGAAGAACGAGCAGTACTTC.

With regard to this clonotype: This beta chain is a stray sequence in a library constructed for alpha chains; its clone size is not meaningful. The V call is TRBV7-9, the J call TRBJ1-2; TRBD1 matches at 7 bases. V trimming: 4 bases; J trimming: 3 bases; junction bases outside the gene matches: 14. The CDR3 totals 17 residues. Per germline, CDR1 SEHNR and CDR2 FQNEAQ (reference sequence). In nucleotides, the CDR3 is TGTGCCAGCAGCTCACCCAGGGGGGTGGGGCGCGACTATGGCTACACCTTC. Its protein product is CASSSPRGVGRDYGYTF.

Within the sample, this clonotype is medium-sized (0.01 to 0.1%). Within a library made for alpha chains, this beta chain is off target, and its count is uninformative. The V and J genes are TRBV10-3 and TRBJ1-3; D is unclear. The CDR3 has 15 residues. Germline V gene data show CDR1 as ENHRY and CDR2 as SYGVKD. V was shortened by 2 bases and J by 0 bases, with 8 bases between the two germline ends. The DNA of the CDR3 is TGTGCCATCAGTGAGGGAACTAGCTCTGGAAACACCATATATTTT. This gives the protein CAISEGTSSGNTIYF.

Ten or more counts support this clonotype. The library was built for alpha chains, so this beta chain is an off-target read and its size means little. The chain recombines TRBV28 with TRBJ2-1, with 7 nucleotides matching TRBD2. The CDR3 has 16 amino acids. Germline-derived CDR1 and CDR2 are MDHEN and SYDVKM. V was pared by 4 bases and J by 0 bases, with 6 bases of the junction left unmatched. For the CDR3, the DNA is TGTGCCAGCAGTTCCACAGCGGGACTCTCCTACAATGAGCAGTTCTTC. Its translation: CASSSTAGLSYNEQFF. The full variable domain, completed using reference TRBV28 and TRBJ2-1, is DVKVTQSSRYLVKRTGEKVFLECVQDMDHENMFWYRQDPGLGLRLIYFSYDVKMKEKGDIPEGYSVSREKKERFSLILESASTNQTSMYLCASSSTAGLSYNEQFFGPGTRLTVL.

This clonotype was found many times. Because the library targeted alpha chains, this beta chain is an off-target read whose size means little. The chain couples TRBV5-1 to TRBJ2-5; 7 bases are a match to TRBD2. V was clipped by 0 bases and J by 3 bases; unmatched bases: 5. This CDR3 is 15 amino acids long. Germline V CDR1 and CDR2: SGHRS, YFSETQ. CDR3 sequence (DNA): TGCGCCAGCAGCTTGGGGGCTACTAGCGAAGAGACCCAGTACTTC. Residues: CASSLGATSEETQYF.

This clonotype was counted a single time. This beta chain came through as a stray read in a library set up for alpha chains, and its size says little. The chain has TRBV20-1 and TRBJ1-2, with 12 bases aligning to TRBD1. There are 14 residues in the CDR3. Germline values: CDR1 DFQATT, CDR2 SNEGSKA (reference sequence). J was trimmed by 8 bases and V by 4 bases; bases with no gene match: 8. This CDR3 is CSATPGTGGRGYTF. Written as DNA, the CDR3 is TGCAGTGCTACCCCCGGGACAGGGGGCCGCGGCTACACCTTC.

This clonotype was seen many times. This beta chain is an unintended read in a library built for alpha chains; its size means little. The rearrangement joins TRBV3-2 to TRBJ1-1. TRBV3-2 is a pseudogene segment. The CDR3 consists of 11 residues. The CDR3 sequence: CASSQETEAFF. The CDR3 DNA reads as TGTGCCAGCAGCCAAGAGACTGAAGCTTTCTTT.

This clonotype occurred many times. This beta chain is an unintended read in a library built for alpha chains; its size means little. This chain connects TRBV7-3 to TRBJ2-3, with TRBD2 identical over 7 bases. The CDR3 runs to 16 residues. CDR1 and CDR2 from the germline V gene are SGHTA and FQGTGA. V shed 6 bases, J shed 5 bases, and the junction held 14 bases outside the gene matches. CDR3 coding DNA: TGTGCCAGCAGTGAGGGACTAAACCCTCATCGAGATACGCAGTATTTT. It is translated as CASSEGLNPHRDTQYF. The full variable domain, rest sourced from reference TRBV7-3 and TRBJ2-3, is GAGVSQTPSNKVTEKGKYVELRCDPISGHTALYWYRQSLGQGPEFLIYFQGTGAADDSGLPNDRFFAVRPEGSVSTLKIQRTERGDSAVYLCASSEGLNPHRDTQYFGPGTRLTVL.

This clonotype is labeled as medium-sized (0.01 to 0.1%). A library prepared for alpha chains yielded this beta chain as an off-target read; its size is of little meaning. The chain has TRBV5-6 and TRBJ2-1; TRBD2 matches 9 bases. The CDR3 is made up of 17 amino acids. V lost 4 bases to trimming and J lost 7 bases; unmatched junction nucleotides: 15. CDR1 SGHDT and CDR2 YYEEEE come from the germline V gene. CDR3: CASSTYSGRSLRNEQFF. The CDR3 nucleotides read TGTGCCAGCAGCACTTACAGCGGGAGGTCCCTTAGAAATGAGCAGTTCTTC.